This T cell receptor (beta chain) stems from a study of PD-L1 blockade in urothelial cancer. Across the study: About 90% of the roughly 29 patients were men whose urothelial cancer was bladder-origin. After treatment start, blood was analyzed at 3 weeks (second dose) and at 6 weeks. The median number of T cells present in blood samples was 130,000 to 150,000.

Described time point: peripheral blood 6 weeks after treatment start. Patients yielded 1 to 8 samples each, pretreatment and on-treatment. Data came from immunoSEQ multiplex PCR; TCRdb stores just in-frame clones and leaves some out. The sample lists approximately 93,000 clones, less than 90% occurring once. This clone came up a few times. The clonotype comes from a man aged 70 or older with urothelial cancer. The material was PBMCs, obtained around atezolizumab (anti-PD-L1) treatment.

The DNA of the CDR3 is TGTGCCAGCAGCGCCATATTTGACAGGGGGGATCGCAATGAGCAGTTCTTC. It encodes CASSAIFDRGDRNEQFF. This chain connects TRBV7-2 to TRBJ2-1, with TRBD1 identical over 9 bases. Germline CDR1 and CDR2: SGHTA and FQGNSA. Unmatched junction bases numbered 14, after V lost 5 bases and J lost 6 bases. The CDR3 totals 17 residues.